This paragraph reports one T cell receptor (beta chain). What it binds is unknown. The CDR3 runs to 15 residues. Deletions cut 10 bases from V and 3 bases from J, with 19 bases between. Germline V lookup: CDR1 SGHTA, CDR2 FQGNSA. The source of the sample is a study of T cells after yellow fever vaccination. Study outcomes and limitations: There was a possibility that FACS-sorted repertoires contained abundant clonotypes contaminating from the bulk population. Detected again after the booster were most primary-vaccination clones, at 95% to 98% CD4 and 70% to 90% CD8. Weaker overall, the secondary response nonetheless peaked faster (day 5 versus 15).

Template switching by 5'RACE produced TCR cDNA, adding a universal primer site and UMIs. TCRdb reprocessed the 5' RACE reads via MiXCR and lists one record per CDR3 protein. The data hold 300,000 or so distinct CDR3 sequences, with under 5% observed a single time. This sample comprised PBMCs, obtained 5 days after the yellow fever booster vaccination. This TCR derives from a man younger than 35 who received the YFV17D yellow fever vaccine. The chain couples TRBV7-2 to TRBJ2-1; a weak D match, TRBD1 (5 bases). In nucleotides, the CDR3 is TGTGCCACTACGATCGTGGGGCCGAGCTACAATGAGCAGTTCTTC. Residues: CATTIVGPSYNEQFF.